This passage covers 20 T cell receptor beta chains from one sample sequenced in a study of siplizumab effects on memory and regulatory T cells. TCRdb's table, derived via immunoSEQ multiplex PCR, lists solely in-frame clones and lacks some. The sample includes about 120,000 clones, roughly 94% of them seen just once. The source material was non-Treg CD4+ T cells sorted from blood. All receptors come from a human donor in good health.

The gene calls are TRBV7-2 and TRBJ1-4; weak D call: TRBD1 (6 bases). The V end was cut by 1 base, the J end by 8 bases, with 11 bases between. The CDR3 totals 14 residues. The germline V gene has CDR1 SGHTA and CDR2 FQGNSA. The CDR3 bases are TGTGCCAGCAGCTTAGGGGGGGCCTGGGAAAAACTGTTTTTT. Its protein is CASSLGGAWEKLFF.

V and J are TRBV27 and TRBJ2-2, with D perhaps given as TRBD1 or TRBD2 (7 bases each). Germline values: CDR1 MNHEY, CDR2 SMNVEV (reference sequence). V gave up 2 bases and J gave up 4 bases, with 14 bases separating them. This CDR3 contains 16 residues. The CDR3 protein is CASSLRGGGGTGELFF. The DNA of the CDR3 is TGTGCCAGCAGTTTACGAGGGGGCGGGGGCACCGGGGAGCTGTTTTTT.

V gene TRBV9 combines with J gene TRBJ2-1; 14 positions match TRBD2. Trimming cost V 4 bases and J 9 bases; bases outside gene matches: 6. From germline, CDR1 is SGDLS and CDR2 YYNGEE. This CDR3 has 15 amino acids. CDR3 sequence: CASSLTSGRVGEQFF. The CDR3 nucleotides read TGTGCCAGCAGCCTGACTAGCGGGAGGGTAGGTGAGCAGTTCTTC.

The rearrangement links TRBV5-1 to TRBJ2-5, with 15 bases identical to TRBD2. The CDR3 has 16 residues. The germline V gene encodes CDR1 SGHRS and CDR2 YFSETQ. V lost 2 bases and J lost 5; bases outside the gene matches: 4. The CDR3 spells CASSFGLAGGQETQYF. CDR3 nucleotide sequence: TGCGCCAGCAGCTTCGGACTAGCGGGAGGGCAGGAGACCCAGTACTTC.

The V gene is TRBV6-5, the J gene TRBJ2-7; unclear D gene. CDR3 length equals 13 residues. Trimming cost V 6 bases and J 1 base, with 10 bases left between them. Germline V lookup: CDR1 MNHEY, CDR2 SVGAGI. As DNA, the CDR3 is TGTGCCAGCAGAGGCGTGGTTTCCTACGAGCAGTACTTC. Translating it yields CASRGVVSYEQYF.

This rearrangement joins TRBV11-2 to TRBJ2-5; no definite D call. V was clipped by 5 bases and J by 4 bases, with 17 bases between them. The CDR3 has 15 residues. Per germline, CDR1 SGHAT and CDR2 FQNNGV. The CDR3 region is CASSPSRANRETQYF. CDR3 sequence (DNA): TGTGCCAGCAGCCCCTCCAGAGCTAACCGAGAGACCCAGTACTTC.

CDR3 sequence (DNA): TGTGCCAGCAGCCCAGGGACAGGGGGCCAGCCCCAGCATTTT. This sequence encodes CASSPGTGGQPQHF. V usage is TRBV9 and J usage is TRBJ1-5, with 12 nucleotides matching TRBD1. The germline gives CDR1 SGDLS, CDR2 YYNGEE. The CDR3 is 14 residues long. After removal of 4 bases from V and 7 bases from J, the junction contained 3 bases not matched to a gene. Full variable domain (missing parts from reference TRBV9 and TRBJ1-5): DSGVTQTPKHLITATGQRVTLRCSPRSGDLSVYWYQQSLDQGLQFLIQYYNGEERAKGNILERFSAQQFPDLHSELNLSSLELGDSALYFCASSPGTGGQPQHFGDGTRLSIL.

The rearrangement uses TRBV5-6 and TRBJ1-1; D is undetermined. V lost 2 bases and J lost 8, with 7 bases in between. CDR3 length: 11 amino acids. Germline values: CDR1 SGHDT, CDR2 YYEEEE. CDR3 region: CASSFVEEAFF. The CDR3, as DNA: TGTGCCAGCAGCTTTGTAGAGGAAGCTTTCTTT.

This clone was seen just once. This chain's CDR3 is CASSHTWNTEAFF. CDR3 DNA sequence: TGTGCCAGCAGCCATACCTGGAACACTGAAGCTTTCTTT. J is TRBJ1-1 and V is TRBV5-6, with D hard to call. The CDR3 totals 13 residues. Trimming left V 4 bases short and J 1 base short, with 8 bases between. Germline CDR1 is SGHDT and CDR2 is YYEEEE.

CDR3 region: CASRRDRANYGYTF. CDR3 bases: TGTGCCAGCAGGAGGGACCGAGCTAACTATGGCTACACCTTC. V usage is TRBV6-5 and J usage is TRBJ1-2; TRBD1 might be the D (5 bases). From germline, CDR1 is MNHEY and CDR2 SVGAGI. The V end was cut by 6 bases, the J end by 0 bases, with 11 bases between. This CDR3 contains 14 residues.

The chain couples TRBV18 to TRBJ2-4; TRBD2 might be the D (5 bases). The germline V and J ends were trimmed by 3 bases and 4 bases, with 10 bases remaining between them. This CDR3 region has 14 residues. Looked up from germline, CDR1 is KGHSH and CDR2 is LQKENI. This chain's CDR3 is CASSPPGMKNIQYF. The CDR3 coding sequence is TGTGCCAGCTCACCCCCGGGAATGAAAAACATTCAGTACTTC. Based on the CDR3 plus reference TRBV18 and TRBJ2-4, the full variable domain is NAGVMQNPRHLVRRRGQEARLRCSPMKGHSHVYWYRQLPEEGLKFMVYLQKENIIDESGMPKERFSAEFPKEGPSILRIQQVVRGDSAAYFCASSPPGMKNIQYFGAGTRLSVL.

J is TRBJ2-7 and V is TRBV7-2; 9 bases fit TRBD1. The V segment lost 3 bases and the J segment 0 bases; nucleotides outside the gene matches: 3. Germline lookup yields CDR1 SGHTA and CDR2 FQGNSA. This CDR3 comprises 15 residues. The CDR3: CASSFPGQGSYEQYF. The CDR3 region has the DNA TGTGCCAGCAGCTTCCCGGGACAGGGCTCCTACGAGCAGTACTTC.

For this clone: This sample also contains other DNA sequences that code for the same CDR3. The CDR3 coding sequence is TGTGCCAGCAGCCTGGTAGGCACTGAAGCTTTCTTT. This gives the protein CASSLVGTEAFF. The chain uses TRBV11-2 and TRBJ1-1; D is unclear. V shed 5 bases and J shed 4 bases, with 8 bases lying between them. This CDR3 is built from 12 residues. Germline loops: CDR1 SGHAT, CDR2 FQNNGV. Combining the CDR3 with reference TRBV11-2 and TRBJ1-1 gives the whole variable domain EAGVAQSPRYKIIEKRQSVAFWCNPISGHATLYWYQQILGQGPKLLIQFQNNGVVDDSQLPKDRFSAERLKGVDSTLKIQPAKLEDSAVYLCASSLVGTEAFFGQGTRLTVV.

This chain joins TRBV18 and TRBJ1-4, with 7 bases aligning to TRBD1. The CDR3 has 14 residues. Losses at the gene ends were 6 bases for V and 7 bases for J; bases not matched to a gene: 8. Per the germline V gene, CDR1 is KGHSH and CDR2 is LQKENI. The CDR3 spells CASSLNRDSEKLFF. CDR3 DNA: TGTGCCAGCTCCCTCAACAGGGACAGTGAAAAACTGTTTTTT.

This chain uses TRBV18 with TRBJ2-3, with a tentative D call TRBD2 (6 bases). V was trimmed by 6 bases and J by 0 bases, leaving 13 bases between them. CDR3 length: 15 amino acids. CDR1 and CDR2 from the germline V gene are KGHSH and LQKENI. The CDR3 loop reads CASSVTGVSTDTQYF. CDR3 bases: TGTGCCAGCTCGGTTACGGGGGTTAGCACAGATACGCAGTATTTT.

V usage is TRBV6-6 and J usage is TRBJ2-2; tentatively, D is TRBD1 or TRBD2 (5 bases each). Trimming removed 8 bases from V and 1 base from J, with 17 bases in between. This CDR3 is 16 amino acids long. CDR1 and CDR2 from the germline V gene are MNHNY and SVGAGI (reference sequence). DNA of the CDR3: TGTGCCAGCCGGGGCCCACAAGGTCAGAACACCGGGGAGCTGTTTTTT. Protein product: CASRGPQGQNTGELFF.

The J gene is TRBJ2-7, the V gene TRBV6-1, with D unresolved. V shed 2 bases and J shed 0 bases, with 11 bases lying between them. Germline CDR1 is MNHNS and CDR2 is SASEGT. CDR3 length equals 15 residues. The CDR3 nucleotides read TGTGCCAGCAGTGAAATGCTCCAGATCTCCTACGAGCAGTACTTC. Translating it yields CASSEMLQISYEQYF.

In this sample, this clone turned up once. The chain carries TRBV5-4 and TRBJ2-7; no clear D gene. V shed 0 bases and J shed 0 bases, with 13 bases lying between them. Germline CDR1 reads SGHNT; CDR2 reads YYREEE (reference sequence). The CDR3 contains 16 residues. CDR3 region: CASSLGPDESSYEQYF. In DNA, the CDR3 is TGTGCCAGCAGCTTGGGCCCCGACGAGAGCTCCTACGAGCAGTACTTC.

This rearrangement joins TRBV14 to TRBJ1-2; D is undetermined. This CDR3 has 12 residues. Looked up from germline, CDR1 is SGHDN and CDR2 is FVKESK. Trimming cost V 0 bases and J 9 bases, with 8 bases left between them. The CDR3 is CASSQETHSYTF. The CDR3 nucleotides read TGTGCCAGCAGCCAAGAAACTCACAGCTACACCTTC.

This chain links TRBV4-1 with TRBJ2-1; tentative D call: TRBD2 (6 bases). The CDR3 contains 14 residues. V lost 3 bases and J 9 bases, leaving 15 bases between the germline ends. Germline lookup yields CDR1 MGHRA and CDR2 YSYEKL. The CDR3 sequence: CASSHSGEVAEQFF. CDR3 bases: TGCGCCAGCAGCCATAGCGGTGAGGTGGCTGAGCAGTTCTTC.